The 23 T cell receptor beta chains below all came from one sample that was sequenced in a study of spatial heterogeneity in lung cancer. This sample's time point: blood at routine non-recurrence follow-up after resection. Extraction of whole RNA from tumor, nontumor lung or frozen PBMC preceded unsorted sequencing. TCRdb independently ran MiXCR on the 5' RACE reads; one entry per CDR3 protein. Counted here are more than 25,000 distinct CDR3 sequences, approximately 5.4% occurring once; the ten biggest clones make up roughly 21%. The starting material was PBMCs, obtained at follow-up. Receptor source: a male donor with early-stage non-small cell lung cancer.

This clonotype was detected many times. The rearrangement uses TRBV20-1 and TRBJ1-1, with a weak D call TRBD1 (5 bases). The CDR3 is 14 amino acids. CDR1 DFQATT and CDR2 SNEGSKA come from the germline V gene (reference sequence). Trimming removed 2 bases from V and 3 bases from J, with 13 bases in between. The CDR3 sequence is CSARKGGTDTEAFF. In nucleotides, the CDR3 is TGCAGTGCTAGAAAGGGAGGGACGGACACTGAAGCTTTCTTT.

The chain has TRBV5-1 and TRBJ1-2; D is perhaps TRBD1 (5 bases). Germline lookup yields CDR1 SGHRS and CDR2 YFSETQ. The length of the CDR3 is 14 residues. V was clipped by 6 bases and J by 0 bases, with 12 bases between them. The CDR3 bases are TGCGCCAGCAAGTTGGCAGGGACTAACTATGGCTACACCTTC. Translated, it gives CASKLAGTNYGYTF.

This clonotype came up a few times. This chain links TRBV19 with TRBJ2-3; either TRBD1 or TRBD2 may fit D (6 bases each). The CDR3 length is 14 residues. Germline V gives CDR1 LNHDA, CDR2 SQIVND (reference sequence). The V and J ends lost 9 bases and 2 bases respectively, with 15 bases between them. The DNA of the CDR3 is TGTGCCAGCGCAGGGGACTTTTACACAGATACGCAGTATTTT. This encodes CASAGDFYTDTQYF.

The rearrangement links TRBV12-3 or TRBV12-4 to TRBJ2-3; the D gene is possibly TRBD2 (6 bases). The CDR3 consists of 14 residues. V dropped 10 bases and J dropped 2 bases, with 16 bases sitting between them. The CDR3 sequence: CAISKGLSTDTQYF. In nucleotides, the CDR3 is TGTGCCATCTCTAAGGGACTCTCCACAGATACGCAGTATTTT.

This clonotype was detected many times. CDR3 sequence: CATSGGAGDRVSYEQYV. CDR3 coding DNA: TGCGCCACCTCTGGGGGCGCAGGCGATAGGGTATCCTACGAGCAGTACGTC. The J gene is TRBJ2-7, the V gene TRBV23-1, with D possibly being TRBD1 (6 bases). TRBV23-1 falls under the ORF class, with uncertain function. This CDR3 contains 17 residues. Trimming took 10 bases from V and 1 from J, leaving 26 bases between them.

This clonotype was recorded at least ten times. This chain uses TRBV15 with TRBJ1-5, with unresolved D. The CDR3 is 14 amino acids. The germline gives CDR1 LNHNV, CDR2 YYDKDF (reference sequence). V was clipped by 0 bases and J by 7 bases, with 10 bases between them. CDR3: CATSRDLMEQPQHF. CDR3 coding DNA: TGTGCCACCAGCAGAGATTTGATGGAGCAGCCCCAGCATTTT.

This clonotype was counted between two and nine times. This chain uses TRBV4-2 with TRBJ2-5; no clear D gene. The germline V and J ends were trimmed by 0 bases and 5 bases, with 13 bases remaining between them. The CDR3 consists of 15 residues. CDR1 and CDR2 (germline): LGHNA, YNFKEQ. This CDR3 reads CASSQDWQDPETQYF. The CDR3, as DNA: TGTGCCAGCAGCCAAGATTGGCAGGATCCCGAGACCCAGTACTTC.

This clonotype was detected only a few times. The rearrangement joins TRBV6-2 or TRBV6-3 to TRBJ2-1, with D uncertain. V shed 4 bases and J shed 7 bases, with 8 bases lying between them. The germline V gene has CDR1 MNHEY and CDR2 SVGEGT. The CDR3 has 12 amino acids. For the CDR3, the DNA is TGTGCCAGCAGTTTCGGCCTAAATGAGCAGTTCTTC. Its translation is CASSFGLNEQFF.

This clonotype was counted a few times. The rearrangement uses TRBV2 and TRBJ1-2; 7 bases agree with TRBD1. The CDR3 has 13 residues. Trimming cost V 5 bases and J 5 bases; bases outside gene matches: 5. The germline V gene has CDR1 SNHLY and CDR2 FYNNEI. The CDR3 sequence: CASSIDREYGYTF. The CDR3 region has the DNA TGTGCCAGCAGTATCGACAGGGAGTATGGCTACACCTTC. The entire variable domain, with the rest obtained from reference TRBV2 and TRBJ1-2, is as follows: EPEVTQTPSHQVTQMGQEVILRCVPISNHLYFYWYRQILGQKVEFLVSFYNNEISEKSEIFDDQFSVERPDGSNFTLKIRSTKLEDSAMYFCASSIDREYGYTFGSGTRLTVV.

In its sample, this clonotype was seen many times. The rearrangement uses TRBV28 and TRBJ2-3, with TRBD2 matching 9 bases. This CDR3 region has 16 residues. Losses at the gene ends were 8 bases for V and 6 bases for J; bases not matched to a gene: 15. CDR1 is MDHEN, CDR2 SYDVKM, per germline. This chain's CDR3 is CASGGLAGTSGDTQYF. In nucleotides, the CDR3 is TGTGCCAGCGGGGGGCTAGCGGGAACTTCCGGGGATACGCAGTATTTT.

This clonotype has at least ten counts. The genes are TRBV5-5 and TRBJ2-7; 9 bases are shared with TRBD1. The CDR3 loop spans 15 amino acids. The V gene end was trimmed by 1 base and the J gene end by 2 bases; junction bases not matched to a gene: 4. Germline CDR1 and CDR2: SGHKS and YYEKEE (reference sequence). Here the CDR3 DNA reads TGTGCCAGCAGCTTGAGGACAGGGGTTCCCTACGAGCAGTACTTC. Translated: CASSLRTGVPYEQYF.

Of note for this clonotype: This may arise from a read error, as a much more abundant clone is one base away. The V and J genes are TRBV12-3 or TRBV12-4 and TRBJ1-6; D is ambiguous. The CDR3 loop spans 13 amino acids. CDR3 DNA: TGTGCCAGCAGTTTCCCGGGTAATTCACTCCTCCACTTT. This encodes CASSFPGNSLLHF.

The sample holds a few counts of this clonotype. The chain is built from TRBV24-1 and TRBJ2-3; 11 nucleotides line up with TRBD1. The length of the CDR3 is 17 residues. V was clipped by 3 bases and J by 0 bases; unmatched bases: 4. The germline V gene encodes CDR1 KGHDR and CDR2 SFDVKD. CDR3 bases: TGTGCCACCAGTGATCCCGGACAGGGGGCTAGCACAGATACGCAGTATTTT. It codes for CATSDPGQGASTDTQYF.

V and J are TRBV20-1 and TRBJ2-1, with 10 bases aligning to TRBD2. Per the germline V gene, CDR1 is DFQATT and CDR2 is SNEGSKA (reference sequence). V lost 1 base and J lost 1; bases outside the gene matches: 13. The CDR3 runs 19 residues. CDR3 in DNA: TGCAGTGCTAGAGTTGTCCTAGCGGGAGCATTCTGGTCCTACAATGAGCAGTTCTTC. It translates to CSARVVLAGAFWSYNEQFF.

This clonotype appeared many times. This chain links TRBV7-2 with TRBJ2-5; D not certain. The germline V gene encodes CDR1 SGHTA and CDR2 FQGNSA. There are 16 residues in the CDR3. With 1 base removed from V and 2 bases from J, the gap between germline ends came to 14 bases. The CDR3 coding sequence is TGTGCCAGCAGCTTAGTTTTTTCGCCCGAGCAAGAGACCCAGTACTTC. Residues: CASSLVFSPEQETQYF. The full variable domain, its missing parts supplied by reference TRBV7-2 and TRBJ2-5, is GAGVSQSPSNKVTEKGKDVELRCDPISGHTALYWYRQSLGQGLEFLIYFQGNSAPDKSGLPSDRFSAERTGGSVSTLTIQRTQQEDSAVYLCASSLVFSPEQETQYFGPGTRLLVL.

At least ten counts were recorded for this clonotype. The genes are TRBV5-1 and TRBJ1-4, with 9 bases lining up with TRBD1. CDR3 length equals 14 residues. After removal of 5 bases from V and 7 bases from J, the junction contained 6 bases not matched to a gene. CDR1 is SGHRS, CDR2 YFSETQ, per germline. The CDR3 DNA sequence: TGCGCCAGCAGATTAGGGACAGGGATTGAAAAACTGTTTTTT. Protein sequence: CASRLGTGIEKLFF.

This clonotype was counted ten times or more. The CDR3 protein is CASSFSGTSGGMDTQYF. The CDR3 DNA reads as TGTGCCAGCAGTTTCTCCGGGACTAGCGGGGGGATGGATACGCAGTATTTT. The chain has TRBV27 and TRBJ2-3, with 15 bases fitting TRBD2. This CDR3 contains 17 residues. Germline V CDR1 and CDR2: MNHEY, SMNVEV (reference sequence). J gave up 6 bases and V 3 bases, and 7 bases lay outside the gene matches.

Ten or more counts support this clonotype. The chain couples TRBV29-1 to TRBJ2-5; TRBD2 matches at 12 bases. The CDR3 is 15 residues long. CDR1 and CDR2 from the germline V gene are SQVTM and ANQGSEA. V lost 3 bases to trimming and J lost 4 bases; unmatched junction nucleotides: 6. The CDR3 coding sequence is TGCAGCGTTGACCGGACTAGCGGGGACTCAGAGACCCAGTACTTC. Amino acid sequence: CSVDRTSGDSETQYF.

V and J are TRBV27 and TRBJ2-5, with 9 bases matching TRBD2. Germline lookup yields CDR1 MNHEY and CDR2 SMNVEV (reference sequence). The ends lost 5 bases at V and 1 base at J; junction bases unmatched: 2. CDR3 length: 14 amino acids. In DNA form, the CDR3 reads TGTGCCAGCAGTCGCGGGGGGGCCCAAGAGACCCAGTACTTC. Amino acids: CASSRGGAQETQYF.

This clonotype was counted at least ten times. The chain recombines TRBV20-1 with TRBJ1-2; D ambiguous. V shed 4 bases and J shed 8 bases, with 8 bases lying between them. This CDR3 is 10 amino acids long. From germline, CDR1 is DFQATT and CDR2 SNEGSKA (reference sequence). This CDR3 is CSAKAGGYTF. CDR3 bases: TGCAGTGCTAAAGCAGGAGGCTACACCTTC.

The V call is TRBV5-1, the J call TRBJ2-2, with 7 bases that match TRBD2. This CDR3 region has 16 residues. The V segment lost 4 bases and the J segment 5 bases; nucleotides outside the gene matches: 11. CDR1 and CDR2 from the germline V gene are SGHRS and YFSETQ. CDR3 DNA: TGCGCCAGCAGCGACGGGACTATCCTAGGGACCGGGGAGCTGTTTTTT. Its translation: CASSDGTILGTGELFF.

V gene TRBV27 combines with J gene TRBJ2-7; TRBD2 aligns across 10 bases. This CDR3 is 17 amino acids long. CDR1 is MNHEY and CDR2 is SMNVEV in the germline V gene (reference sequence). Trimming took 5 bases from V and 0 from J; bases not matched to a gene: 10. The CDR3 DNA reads TGTGCCAGCAGTCCTTACCCCCCTAGCGGGAGCTCCTACGAGCAGTACGTC. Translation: CASSPYPPSGSSYEQYV.

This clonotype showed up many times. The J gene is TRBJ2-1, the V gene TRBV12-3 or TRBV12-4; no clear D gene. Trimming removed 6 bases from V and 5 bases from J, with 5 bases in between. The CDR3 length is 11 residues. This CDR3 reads CASRVHNEQFF. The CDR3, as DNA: TGTGCCAGCAGGGTCCACAATGAGCAGTTCTTC.